This record looks at one T cell receptor (beta chain) sequence and its context. What it recognizes is unknown. The sample is drawn from a study of T cell repertoires in cytomegalovirus infection. On the study more broadly: Matching HLA type, along with CMV infection, was indicated by public TCR beta signatures.

Germline CDR1 is SQVTM and CDR2 is ANQGSEA. V lost 5 bases, J lost 0 bases, and 7 bases stayed unmatched. The CDR3 extends over 15 amino acids. Findings and caveats of the study: People with CMV and the relevant HLA were identified by cumulative public TCR beta family frequency. Across the ex vivo response, the dominant clonotypes were HLA-C-restricted CMV-specific TCR beta clonotypes.

TCRdb used MiXCR to reprocess the reads, holding one entry per CDR3 protein. The repertoire holds around 750,000 distinct CDR3 sequences, with 32% as singletons. Sequenced here: cultured CD8+ T cells from PBMCs, sampled from culture after CMV antigen stimulation. The receptor was derived from a human donor in good health (CMV status not recorded). Some clones in this sample may be carry-over from other donors' samples. The chain carries TRBV29-1 and TRBJ1-3; 7 nucleotides align to TRBD1. This chain's CDR3 is CSVLTGTDSGNTIYF. CDR3 DNA: TGCAGCGTTTTAACCGGGACAGACTCTGGAAACACCATATATTTT.